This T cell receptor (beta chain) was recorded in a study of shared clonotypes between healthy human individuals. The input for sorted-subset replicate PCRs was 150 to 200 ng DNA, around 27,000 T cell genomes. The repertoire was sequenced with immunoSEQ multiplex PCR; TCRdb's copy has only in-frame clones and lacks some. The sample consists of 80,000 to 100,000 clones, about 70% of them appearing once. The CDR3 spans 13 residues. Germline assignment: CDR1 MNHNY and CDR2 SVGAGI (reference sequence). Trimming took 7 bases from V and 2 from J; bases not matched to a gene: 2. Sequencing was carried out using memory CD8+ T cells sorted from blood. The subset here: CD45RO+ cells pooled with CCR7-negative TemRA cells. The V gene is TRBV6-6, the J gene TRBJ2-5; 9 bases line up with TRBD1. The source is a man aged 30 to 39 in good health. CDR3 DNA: TGTGCCAGCACCGACAGGGGGCAAGAGACCCAGTACTTC. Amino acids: CASTDRGQETQYF.